This T cell receptor beta chain was retrieved from a study of shared clonotypes between healthy human individuals (dated by TCRdb to 2020 to 2022). About the study as a whole: The cohort comprised two women and a few men aged 18 to 49 years. To estimate repertoire size and how much clonotype sharing occurs between individuals, the study deeply sequenced the blood TCR repertoires of about five healthy adults. Each donor's leukapheresis produced roughly between about 0.9 and 9.5 billion PBMCs. For each donor, CD4 naive and CD4 memory were each run on three plates, CD8 naive on two plates, and CD8 memory on one plate. To increase sequencing depth and limit assay-specific biases, TCR repertoire library preparation and sequencing were carried out by different laboratories using diverse techniques.

What the authors observed across the whole study: Compared with non-shared clonotypes, clonotypes shared by all four sorted-subset donors had higher generation probabilities. Pairwise subsampling indicated that sequencing depth was expected to affect the degree of clonotype sharing among donors. Larger estimated clonotype richness was generally found for naive subsets than for memory subsets. Rarefaction of sorted-subset datasets indicated incomplete sequencing despite the large sequencing depth. When four donors were compared, the shared fraction of clonotypes was around 5% for naive CD4, 3.5% for naive CD8, about 2.4% for memory CD4, and 0.35% to 0.4% for memory CD8. Because the study included a small number of donors, the genetic and exposure-history diversity represented was limited. Sampling was limited to blood, and TCR repertoires in tissue likely differ from TCR repertoires in blood.

Using the deep immunoSEQ assay, multiplex PCR amplified TCR CDR3 regions from genomic DNA. For each cell subset, the extracted genomic DNA was distributed evenly across all wells of several immunoSEQ 96-well plates, and each plate served as one replicate. For sorted subsets, each replicate PCR was loaded with about 200 ng genomic DNA, equivalent to 30,000 or so T cell genomes. Purified libraries were quantified with a Qubit 3.0 fluorometer, sized on a Bioanalyzer 2100, and re-quantified with the KAPA Library Quantification kit. Every immunoSEQ 96-well plate was sequenced on a separate single-read 150-cycle Illumina NextSeq 550 flow cell. As for the original processing: Because only junctional sequences without quality scores were contained in the immunoSEQ output, filtering matching that applied to full-length reads could not be performed. To assign V/J genes and CDR3, sequences were annotated against IMGT germline references using PyIR, a Python wrapper for IgBLAST v1.9. Reads were filtered out if the reads had weak V/J assignments (E-value above 1e-6), no CDR3, stop codons, out-of-frame junctions, or ambiguous translated residues. V3J clonotypes were defined by identical inferred V gene, J gene, and CDR3 amino acid sequence. To compute the percentage overlap between repertoires, the number of shared unique clonotypes was divided by the size of the smaller repertoire. Richness of each repertoire was evaluated using RTK rarefaction, the Chao1 estimator, and Recon v2.1 estimates of unobserved clonotypes. Generation probabilities were computed with OLGA for all TCRbeta clonotypes obtained by the gDNA method from four donors. In TCRdb, the immuneACCESS table is reduced to in-frame sequences with V and J assigned. These tables do not hold every clone; where another copy was compared, an unresolved V gene accounts for under half, and the others remain unexplained. Clone size and the V and J calls come from that table; the DNA yielded D and trimming. The sample table contains 150,000 to 200,000 clones; only one count was recorded for over 80% of them. The ten largest account for roughly 0.07% of the sample.

Based on the germline V gene, the CDR1 and CDR2 sequences are SGHNT and YENEEA. Spanning cysteine to phenylalanine, the CDR3 consists of 15 amino acids. CDR3 DNA only is kept here, 45 bases in frame from base 1. From V the trimming removes 5 bases and from J it removes 0 bases, while the gene matches leave 4 bases of the junction unaccounted for. On this clone itself: It lacks a known antigen. No clone much larger than this one lies a single base away; base qualities are absent.

Donors were healthy HIV-negative adults with no recently reported acute infections or vaccinations. Only Caucasian adults living in Nashville, Tennessee, USA were represented among the donors. Magnetic negative selection was used to enrich CD4+ T cells, after which naive cells were positively selected on CD45RA and the negative fraction became the memory subset. After blood collection by leukapheresis, PBMCs were isolated using Ficoll-Histopaque density gradient centrifugation and then cryopreserved in the vapor phase of liquid nitrogen. Analytical flow cytometry was used to check the purity and quantity of each magnetically sorted T cell population. Genomic DNA was isolated from every sorted fraction and measured by UV absorbance on a Nanodrop 2000c.

This sequence was found in a woman aged 30 to 39 in good health. The sequenced material came from naive CD4+ T cells sorted from blood. The sample's cell subset or site label, in plain terms: CD45RA+ positively selected. Recombination joined TRBV11-3 with TRBJ2-7, and 10 junction bases match TRBD2. The DNA sequence reads TGTGCCAGCAGCCTAAGACTAGCGGGCTCCTACGAGCAGTACTTC. This sequence encodes CASSLRLAGSYEQYF.